The entry that follows covers one T cell receptor beta chain sequence. This specimen belongs to a study of blood T cell repertoires in COVID-19. Across the study: COVID-19 samples, acute and convalescent, were from the United States, Italy and Spain. The cDNA or gDNA used as material had been derived from T cells, B-cell-depleted T cells, or PBMCs.

Germline assignment: CDR1 MNHEY and CDR2 SVGAGI. The CDR3 covers 15 residues. V lost 2 bases and J 2 bases, leaving 12 bases between the germline ends. How the authors handled the data: Reference gene primer amplification gave nucleated cell count estimates. Clones were sequenced by immunoSEQ multiplex PCR, and TCRdb holds only the in-frame ones, with some missing. V and J calls and clone size are as listed in that table; D and trimming were resolved from the DNA. Here the sample spans tens of thousands of clones, approximately 94% being singletons. The chain is built from TRBV6-5 and TRBJ1-1; a weak D match, TRBD1 (6 bases). The clonotype comes from a human donor with active COVID-19. The donor label of this sample is uncertain. Specimen: peripheral blood. CDR3 in DNA: TGTGCCAGCAGTTACGAGGCAGGGGTTAACACTGAAGCTTTCTTT. As protein: CASSYEAGVNTEAFF.